Presented here are 10 T cell receptor beta chains from one specimen sequenced in a study of CD8 T cells in Susac syndrome. Reverse transcription of about 0.5 to 1 ug RNA used random hexamers. From the immunoSEQ multiplex PCR reads, TCRdb called clonotypes with MiXCR, one entry per CDR3 protein. The table lists about 210,000 distinct CDR3 sequences, 85% to 95% of them singletons. Sequenced: CD4+ T cells from PBMCs. Receptor source: a human donor with Susac syndrome.

The CDR3 reads CASSQDPNARTRGYTF. The CDR3, as DNA: TGCGCCAGCAGCCAAGACCCAAATGCTCGGACGAGAGGCTACACCTTC. The chain recombines TRBV4-1 with TRBJ1-2; no reliable D call. Deletions cut 0 bases from V and 8 bases from J, with 19 bases between. Germline V CDR1 and CDR2: MGHRA, YSYEKL. The CDR3 has 16 residues.

The chain carries TRBV30 and TRBJ2-7; D might be TRBD1 (6 bases). Trimming left V 0 bases short and J 4 bases short, with 7 bases between. There are 12 residues in the CDR3. In germline, CDR1 is GTSNPN, CDR2 SVGIG (reference sequence). CDR3 coding DNA: TGTGCCTGGAGTGTTGGACAGTACGAGCAGTACTTC. This gives the protein CAWSVGQYEQYF.

The chain uses TRBV7-8 and TRBJ2-2; the match to TRBD1 covers 7 bases. The CDR3 runs to 16 residues. Germline V gene lookup returns CDR1 SGHVS and CDR2 FQNEAQ. V gave up 2 bases and J gave up 2 bases; unmatched junction bases: 5. For the CDR3, the DNA is TGTGCCAGCAGCTTAAAAAGGGGGCGAAACACCGGGGAGCTGTTTTTT. Translating gives CASSLKRGRNTGELFF. The variable domain in full, completed from reference TRBV7-8 and TRBJ2-2, reads GAGVSQSPRYKVAKRGQDVALRCDPISGHVSLFWYQQALGQGPEFLTYFQNEAQLDKSGLPSDRFFAERPEGSVSTLKIQRTQQEDSAVYLCASSLKRGRNTGELFFGEGSRLTVL.

The chain links TRBV25-1 to TRBJ2-7, with 11 bases fitting TRBD2. The V gene end was trimmed by 6 bases and the J gene end by 4 bases; junction bases not matched to a gene: 5. Germline-derived CDR1 and CDR2 are MGHDK and SYGVNS. CDR3 length: 14 residues. The chain's CDR3 is CASSRLAGLYEQYF. CDR3 in DNA: TGTGCCAGCAGCCGACTAGCGGGATTGTACGAGCAGTACTTC.

The V and J genes are TRBV20-1 and TRBJ1-5; possibly TRBD1 for D (6 bases). Trimming took 0 bases from V and 1 from J, leaving 13 bases between them. Germline CDR1 DFQATT, CDR2 SNEGSKA (reference sequence). The CDR3 runs to 16 residues. CDR3 DNA: TGCAGTGCTAGAGATAGGATCAGGGGAAGCAATCAGCCCCAGCATTTT. Residues: CSARDRIRGSNQPQHF.

The rearrangement links TRBV12-3 or TRBV12-4 to TRBJ2-7; a weak D match, TRBD1 (5 bases). This CDR3 is 14 amino acids long. The germline V and J ends were trimmed by 1 base and 5 bases, with 12 bases remaining between them. This chain's CDR3 is CASSLGGRADEQYF. CDR3 nucleotide sequence: TGTGCCAGCAGTTTAGGGGGCAGGGCTGACGAGCAGTACTTC.

The rearrangement links TRBV10-3 to TRBJ2-1; tentative D call: TRBD2 (6 bases). V was trimmed by 5 bases and J by 7 bases, leaving 15 bases between them. CDR3 length equals 14 residues. The germline V gene encodes CDR1 ENHRY and CDR2 SYGVKD. CDR3 residues: CAISRSGVQNEQFF. CDR3 DNA: TGTGCCATCAGTCGGTCGGGGGTCCAGAATGAGCAGTTCTTC.

V usage is TRBV12-3 or TRBV12-4 and J usage is TRBJ2-5; TRBD1 is a possible D gene (5 bases). Trimming removed 3 bases from V and 5 bases from J, with 10 bases in between. This CDR3 is built from 13 residues. CDR3 amino acids: CASSFQGTETQYF. In DNA, the CDR3 is TGTGCCAGCAGTTTTCAGGGCACGGAGACCCAGTACTTC.

The chain couples TRBV2 to TRBJ2-5; 7 bases align to TRBD1. Germline V gene data show CDR1 as SNHLY and CDR2 as FYNNEI. With V trimmed by 5 bases and J by 2 bases, 2 bases remained unmatched. The CDR3 totals 13 residues. CDR3 residues: CASSMDRQETQYF. CDR3 DNA: TGTGCCAGCAGTATGGACAGGCAAGAGACCCAGTACTTC.

The chain couples TRBV20-1 to TRBJ2-7; 8 bases map to TRBD1. The CDR3 extends over 15 amino acids. Germline CDR1 reads DFQATT; CDR2 reads SNEGSKA (reference sequence). V dropped 4 bases and J dropped 4; count of bases not matched to a gene: 12. In DNA form, the CDR3 reads TGCAGTGCTACGACCTTGGACAGGGCGTGGTACGAGCAGTACTTC. It specifies CSATTLDRAWYEQYF.